The next 15 T cell receptor beta chains were all read from a single sample in a study of blood T cell repertoires in COVID-19. Data came from immunoSEQ multiplex PCR; TCRdb stores just in-frame clones and leaves some out. The sample contains some 200,000 clones, roughly 89% of which appear only once. The sample consisted of PBMCs or T cells enriched from blood (not recorded which). These receptors were taken from a woman in her thirties or forties with acute COVID-19.

The CDR3 bases are TGTGCCAGCAGCCGTCTAGCGGGGGACTCCTACGAGCAGTACTTC. The encoded protein is CASSRLAGDSYEQYF. This sequence joins TRBV5-4 and TRBJ2-7, with 10 bases that match TRBD2. The CDR3 runs to 15 residues. Looked up from germline, CDR1 is SGHNT and CDR2 is YYREEE (reference sequence). V dropped 4 bases and J dropped 0; count of bases not matched to a gene: 4.

This sequence joins TRBV12-5 and TRBJ1-2; no reliable D call. CDR1 is LGHNT, CDR2 FRNRAP, per germline. This CDR3 contains 13 residues. V lost 1 base and J 9 bases, leaving 12 bases between the germline ends. The CDR3 sequence is CASGLGTVRRYTF. The CDR3 DNA reads TGTGCTAGTGGTTTGGGGACTGTTAGACGCTACACCTTC.

The chain carries TRBV10-2 and TRBJ1-4; no clear D gene. The V and J ends lost 5 bases and 1 base respectively, with 2 bases between them. From germline, CDR1 is WSHSY and CDR2 SAAADI. The CDR3 has 12 residues. The CDR3 region is CASSQTNEKLFF. CDR3 nucleotides: TGCGCCAGCAGTCAAACTAATGAAAAACTGTTTTTT.

V and J are TRBV5-1 and TRBJ2-1, with TRBD2 as a possible D gene (6 bases). The V and J ends lost 0 bases and 5 bases respectively, with 9 bases between them. The germline V gene encodes CDR1 SGHRS and CDR2 YFSETQ. The CDR3 spans 14 residues. The CDR3 DNA follows: TGCGCCAGCAGCTTGGTGGCGGGAAACAATGAGCAGTTCTTC. It is translated as CASSLVAGNNEQFF.

The rearrangement uses TRBV4-3 and TRBJ1-3, with D tentatively TRBD1 (5 bases). Germline values: CDR1 LGHNA, CDR2 YSLEER. Trimming removed 3 bases from V and 2 bases from J, with 11 bases in between. CDR3 length: 15 amino acids. Here the CDR3 reads CASSQGDSPGNTIYF. The CDR3 bases are TGCGCCAGCAGCCAGGGTGACAGCCCTGGAAACACCATATATTTT.

The chain carries TRBV19 and TRBJ1-2; D unresolved. V gave up 4 bases and J gave up 5 bases, with 17 bases separating them. The CDR3 sequence is 15 residues long. Per the germline V gene, CDR1 is LNHDA and CDR2 is SQIVND (reference sequence). CDR3 nucleotide sequence: TGTGCCAGTAGTAGTCGGATCACTTGGACTTATGGCTACACCTTC. Encoded protein: CASSSRITWTYGYTF.

The chain uses TRBV3-1 (or the pseudogene TRBV3-2) and TRBJ1-2; 9 nucleotides agree with TRBD1. V lost 4 bases to trimming and J lost 2 bases; unmatched junction nucleotides: 14. The CDR3 extends over 18 amino acids. Germline CDR1 and CDR2: LGHDT and YNNKEL (reference sequence). The CDR3 DNA is TGTGCCAGCAGCCTTTTTTTAACAGGGGGCGTGAGGAACTATGGCTACACCTTC. Protein: CASSLFLTGGVRNYGYTF.

The genes are TRBV3-1 (or the pseudogene TRBV3-2) and TRBJ1-6; 8 bases are shared with TRBD1. CDR1 and CDR2 from the germline V gene are LGHDT and YNNKEL (reference sequence). This CDR3 region has 15 residues. V was clipped by 3 bases and J by 4 bases; unmatched bases: 2. As DNA, the CDR3 is TGTGCCAGCAGCCACGGACAGGGTTATAATTCACCCCTCCACTTT. It yields the protein CASSHGQGYNSPLHF.

This sequence joins TRBV19 and TRBJ1-1; 7 bases are a match to TRBD1. The V and J ends lost 3 bases and 0 bases, in that order; junction bases with no gene match: 7. Germline V gives CDR1 LNHDA, CDR2 SQIVND (reference sequence). The CDR3 contains 16 residues. CDR3 DNA: TGTGCCAGTAGTATTAGGGGGCAGGGACTGAACACTGAAGCTTTCTTT. Residues: CASSIRGQGLNTEAFF.

The rearrangement uses TRBV30 and TRBJ1-2, with 11 positions matching TRBD1. With V trimmed by 2 bases and J by 7 bases, 6 bases remained unmatched. The CDR3 consists of 14 residues. Germline V CDR1 and CDR2: GTSNPN, SVGIG (reference sequence). CDR3 DNA: TGTGCCTGGAGTACCGGACAGGGGGCGGGTGGCTACACCTTC. Its protein is CAWSTGQGAGGYTF.

This clone was counted between two and nine times. This chain uses TRBV20-1 with TRBJ2-7; TRBD1 might be the D (6 bases). The CDR3 consists of 11 residues. V was pared by 6 bases and J by 5 bases, with 11 bases between. CDR1 is DFQATT and CDR2 is SNEGSKA in the germline V gene (reference sequence). The DNA of the CDR3 is TGCAGTGCAAAAACAGGGAACGAGCAGTACTTC. Translated, it gives CSAKTGNEQYF.

The chain combines TRBV24-1 with TRBJ1-4, with D tentatively TRBD1 (5 bases). Germline values: CDR1 KGHDR, CDR2 SFDVKD. The CDR3 sequence is 15 residues long. The V end lost 5 bases, the J end lost 8 bases, and 17 bases lay between the germline ends. The CDR3 bases are TGTGCCACCAGTGGATGGGACCGGGAGGGGGAAAAACTGTTTTTT. Amino acids: CATSGWDREGEKLFF.

The genes are TRBV5-1 and TRBJ2-3; no reliable D call. The CDR3 totals 14 residues. CDR1 SGHRS and CDR2 YFSETQ come from the germline V gene. V shed 3 bases and J shed 0 bases, with 8 bases lying between them. The CDR3 nucleotides are TGCGCCAGCAGCTCCCGTCGGAGCACAGATACGCAGTATTTT. Its protein product is CASSSRRSTDTQYF. The whole variable domain, remainder taken from reference TRBV5-1 and TRBJ2-3, is KAGVTQTPRYLIKTRGQQVTLSCSPISGHRSVSWYQQTPGQGLQFLFEYFSETQRNKGNFPGRFSGRQFSNSRSEMNVSTLELGDSALYLCASSSRRSTDTQYFGPGTRLTVL.

The V and J genes are TRBV2 and TRBJ1-2, with D possibly TRBD1 on 5 matching bases. Per the germline V gene, CDR1 is SNHLY and CDR2 is FYNNEI. This CDR3 contains 15 residues. With 3 bases removed from V and 7 bases from J, the gap between germline ends came to 18 bases. The CDR3 DNA follows: TGTGCCAGCAGTGACAAGGGACTAAGGGGTGGTGGCTACACCTTC. Residues: CASSDKGLRGGGYTF.

The chain is built from TRBV19 and TRBJ1-1; perhaps TRBD1 as D (6 bases). Trimming removed 6 bases at V and 1 base at J, with 21 bases between. Looked up from germline, CDR1 is LNHDA and CDR2 is SQIVND (reference sequence). This CDR3 contains 17 residues. The CDR3 is CASRGGAQRGENTEAFF. Written as DNA, the CDR3 is TGTGCCAGTAGAGGGGGAGCGCAAAGAGGAGAGAACACTGAAGCTTTCTTT. Full variable domain (outside the CDR3, taken from reference TRBV19 and TRBJ1-1): DGGITQSPKYLFRKEGQNVTLSCEQNLNHDAMYWYRQDPGQGLRLIYYSQIVNDFQKGDIAEGYSVSREKKESFPLTVTSAQKNPTAFYLCASRGGAQRGENTEAFFGQGTRLTVV.